The T cell receptor (beta chain) under discussion was sequenced for a study of OX40 agonist ivuxolimab in advanced cancers. Across the whole study: It was ivuxolimab, an agonistic anti-OX40 (CD134) antibody, that patients were treated with. Findings of the study overall: Circulating CD4+ and CD8+ T cells showed clonal expansion by week 6 at 0.1 to 3.0 mg/kg. Certain nonresponders additionally had low normalized T-cell clonal expansion. The average count of expanded clones was higher among CD8+ T cells than among CD4+.

A word on this clone: Antigen: not known.

Profiled with immunoSEQ multiplex PCR; TCRdb holds only in-frame clones, not every one. The sample records around 67,000 clones, 80% being singletons. V was shortened by 4 bases and J by 4 bases, with 11 bases between the two germline ends. Germline V CDR1 and CDR2: SNHLY, FYNNEI. CDR3 length: 14 residues. The sample consisted of CD4+ or CD8+ T cells sorted from blood, taken in a trial of the OX40 agonist ivuxolimab. The TCR originated in an adult with an advanced solid tumor such as melanoma, head and neck, liver or kidney cancer. This chain joins TRBV2 and TRBJ1-3; the D gene is possibly TRBD1 (6 bases). The CDR3 loop is CASSAAGAGNTIYF. The CDR3 nucleotides are TGTGCCAGCAGTGCGGCAGGGGCCGGAAACACCATATATTTT.